These 10 T cell receptor beta chains came from one sample sequenced in a study of CD8+ T cells in alopecia areata. RNA extraction was followed by reverse transcription into cDNA, which acted as the sequencing template. The table came from immunoSEQ multiplex PCR; TCRdb's copy has only in-frame clones and leaves some out. The sample includes about 200,000 clones, 64% of them seen just once. Sample treatment: oral pan-JAK inhibitor, 5-10 mg twice daily. The sequencing used CD4+ T cells sorted from blood, collected at week 4, from a patient treated with tofacitinib. Receptor source: a human donor with alopecia areata.

The chain links TRBV5-1 to TRBJ2-7; 9 positions agree with TRBD1. CDR1 and CDR2 (germline): SGHRS, YFSETQ. The CDR3 has 17 amino acids. The V gene end was trimmed by 2 bases and the J gene end by 2 bases; junction bases not matched to a gene: 11. The CDR3 reads CASSLAVRQGGPYEQYF. The DNA of the CDR3 is TGCGCCAGCAGCTTAGCCGTTAGACAGGGGGGTCCCTACGAGCAGTACTTC. The entire variable domain, with the rest obtained from reference TRBV5-1 and TRBJ2-7, is as follows: KAGVTQTPRYLIKTRGQQVTLSCSPISGHRSVSWYQQTPGQGLQFLFEYFSETQRNKGNFPGRFSGRQFSNSRSEMNVSTLELGDSALYLCASSLAVRQGGPYEQYFGPGTRLTVT.

V usage is TRBV28 and J usage is TRBJ2-7, with TRBD1 identical over 8 bases. The J segment lost 0 bases and the V segment lost 6 bases, leaving 7 bases of the junction unmatched. The length of the CDR3 is 15 residues. Germline assignment: CDR1 MDHEN and CDR2 SYDVKM. CDR3 coding DNA: TGTGCCAGCAGCCTTGGGACAGGTAGCTCCTACGAGCAGTACTTC. Protein sequence: CASSLGTGSSYEQYF.

This clone was counted a single time. The chain couples TRBV30 to TRBJ2-2, with D maybe TRBD1 (5 bases). Germline assignment: CDR1 GTSNPN and CDR2 SVGIG (reference sequence). Deletions cut 3 bases from V and 4 bases from J, with 12 bases between. The CDR3 length is 14 residues. In DNA form, the CDR3 reads TGTGCCTGGAGACAGGACCCTACCACCGGGGAGCTGTTTTTT. Translation gives CAWRQDPTTGELFF.

The chain couples TRBV7-2 to TRBJ2-1; 11 bases are a match to TRBD1. Germline V gene sequence: CDR1 SGHTA, CDR2 FQGNSA. The V and J ends lost 5 bases and 1 base, in that order; junction bases with no gene match: 4. The CDR3 extends over 16 amino acids. The CDR3 sequence is CASSVGQGASYNEQFF. In DNA, the CDR3 is TGTGCCAGCAGCGTTGGACAGGGGGCGTCCTACAATGAGCAGTTCTTC.

This sequence joins TRBV30 and TRBJ2-3, with 8 bases lining up with TRBD1. CDR1 and CDR2 (germline): GTSNPN, SVGIG (reference sequence). V trimming: 0 bases; J trimming: 3 bases; junction bases outside the gene matches: 8. CDR3 length equals 16 residues. Written as DNA, the CDR3 is TGTGCCTGGAGTGTCCATTCCACAGGGGGGACAGATACGCAGTATTTT. Its protein product is CAWSVHSTGGTDTQYF.

The V gene is TRBV7-2, the J gene TRBJ2-5, with D perhaps assigned TRBD1 or TRBD2 (6 bases each). The assigned J gene may be wrong: the sequence end matches TRBJ2-7 better. This CDR3 has 15 residues. From germline, CDR1 is SGHTA and CDR2 FQGNSA. This CDR3 reads CASSFGDRRAYEQYF. The CDR3 coding sequence is TGTGCCAGCAGCTTTGGAGACAGGAGGGCCTACGAGCAGTACTTC.

CDR3 nucleotides: TGTGCCAGCAGCGTGGAAGGGGGGACTCAGCCCCAGCATTTT. Its protein product is CASSVEGGTQPQHF. The gene calls are TRBV9 and TRBJ1-5; a weak D match, TRBD1 (6 bases). Trimming removed 2 bases at V and 6 bases at J, with 12 bases between. Germline V CDR1 and CDR2: SGDLS, YYNGEE. The CDR3 totals 14 residues.

CDR3 amino acids: CASSLWGTRNNEQFF. CDR3 coding DNA: TGTGCCAGCAGCTTGTGGGGGACAAGGAACAATGAGCAGTTCTTC. The V gene is TRBV5-4, the J gene TRBJ2-1; perhaps TRBD1 as D (6 bases). This CDR3 contains 15 residues. Germline lookup yields CDR1 SGHNT and CDR2 YYREEE (reference sequence). Trimming shortened V by 1 base and J by 5 bases, and 13 bases separated the two germline ends.

This clone was found a few times. This chain uses TRBV20-1 with TRBJ1-1; D is perhaps TRBD1 (5 bases). Per the germline V gene, CDR1 is DFQATT and CDR2 is SNEGSKA (reference sequence). Trimming stripped 1 base from V and 10 bases from J, with 10 bases between. This CDR3 region has 11 residues. The CDR3 loop reads CSARVWGRAFF. CDR3 DNA sequence: TGCAGTGCTAGAGTATGGGGGAGAGCTTTCTTT.

This clone has a single count. This chain uses TRBV6-5 with TRBJ2-1; D is uncertain. This CDR3 contains 14 residues. The V end was cut by 1 base, the J end by 5 bases, with 9 bases between. CDR1 is MNHEY and CDR2 is SVGAGI in the germline V gene. Here the CDR3 DNA reads TGTGCCAGCAGTTACTACCGTAGGAACAATGAGCAGTTCTTC. It codes for CASSYYRRNNEQFF.